This entry lists 4 T cell receptor beta chains sequenced from one sample in a study of blood T cells in healthy people across ages. A sample-barcoded 5' primer and a J-beta primer mix were used in a second PCR of roughly 7 to 11 cycles. TCRdb ran MiXCR on the 5' RACE reads and lists one entry per CDR3 protein. The sample holds fewer than 800,000 distinct CDR3 sequences; more than 20% are singletons and the top ten take 9% to 9.5%. These same data were also listed under a study on T cells of mothers and their children.

The sample was blood. The receptors stem from a boy aged 5-17 years in good health.

V gene TRBV5-1 combines with J gene TRBJ1-4; D is unresolved. The germline gives CDR1 SGHRS, CDR2 YFSETQ. The CDR3 loop spans 15 amino acids. V lost 0 bases and J 3 bases, leaving 9 bases between the germline ends. The CDR3 coding sequence is TGCGCCAGCAGCTTGGAAGGCGGTCCTAATGAAAAACTGTTTTTT. Its protein is CASSLEGGPNEKLFF.

V is TRBV29-1 and J is TRBJ2-2; weak D call: TRBD1 (6 bases). Between the trimmed V and J ends, which lost 4 bases and 13 bases, there was a span of 22 bases. Germline-derived CDR1 and CDR2 are SQVTM and ANQGSEA. The CDR3 extends over 14 amino acids. CDR3: CSVVGQGTGVGLFF. The CDR3 DNA sequence: TGCAGCGTTGTCGGGCAGGGGACCGGAGTGGGGCTGTTTTTT.

This clonotype occurred a few times. The chain has TRBV12-3 or TRBV12-4 and TRBJ1-3; no clear D gene. V lost 5 bases and J lost 4, with 12 bases in between. CDR3 size: 14 residues. The CDR3 loop is CASSPSPSGNTIYF. The DNA of the CDR3 is TGTGCCAGCAGTCCTTCCCCCTCCGGAAACACCATATATTTT.

This clonotype was observed a few times. The chain employs TRBV29-1 and TRBJ2-1; D gene unclear. Germline V gene data show CDR1 as SQVTM and CDR2 as ANQGSEA. Trimming removed 4 bases at V and 5 bases at J, with 15 bases between. The CDR3 consists of 14 residues. The DNA for the CDR3 is TGCAGCGTTGGTACTGGGGATGGGGACAATGAGCAGTTCTTC. As protein: CSVGTGDGDNEQFF.